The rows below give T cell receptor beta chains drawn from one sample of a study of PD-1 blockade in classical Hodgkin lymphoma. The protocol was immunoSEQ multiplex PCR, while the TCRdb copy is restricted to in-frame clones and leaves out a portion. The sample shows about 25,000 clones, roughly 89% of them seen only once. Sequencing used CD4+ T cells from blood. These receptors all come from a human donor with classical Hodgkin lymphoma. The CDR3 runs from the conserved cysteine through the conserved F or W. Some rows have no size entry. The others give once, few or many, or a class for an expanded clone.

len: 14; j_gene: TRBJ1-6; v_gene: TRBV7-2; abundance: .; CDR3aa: CASSLSRNNSPLHF
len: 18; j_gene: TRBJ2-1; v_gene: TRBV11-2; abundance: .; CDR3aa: CASSRGQGAGGSYNEQFF
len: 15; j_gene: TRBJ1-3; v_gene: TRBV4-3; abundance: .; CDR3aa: CASSQGLSRGNTIYF
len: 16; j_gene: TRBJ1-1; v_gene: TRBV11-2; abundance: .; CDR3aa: CASSLVGVGSDTEAFF
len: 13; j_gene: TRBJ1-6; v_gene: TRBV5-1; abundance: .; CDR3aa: CASRGTNNSPLHF
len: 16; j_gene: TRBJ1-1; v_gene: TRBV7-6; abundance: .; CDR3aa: CASTKRAGDMNTEAFF
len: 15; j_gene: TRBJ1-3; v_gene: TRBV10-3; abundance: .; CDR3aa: CAIRDSNSSGNTIYF
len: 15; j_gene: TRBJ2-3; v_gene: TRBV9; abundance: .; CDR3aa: CASSVGRGDSDTQYF
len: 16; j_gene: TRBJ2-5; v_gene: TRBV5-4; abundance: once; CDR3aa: CASSSFLAAGAETQYF
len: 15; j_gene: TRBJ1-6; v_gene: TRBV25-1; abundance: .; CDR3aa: CASSEYTGQNSPLHF
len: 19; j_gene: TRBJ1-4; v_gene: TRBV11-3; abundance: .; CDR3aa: CASSPEGVIRAATNEKLFF
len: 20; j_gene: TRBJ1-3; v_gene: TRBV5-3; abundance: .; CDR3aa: CARSTIRDRVDYDSGNTIYF
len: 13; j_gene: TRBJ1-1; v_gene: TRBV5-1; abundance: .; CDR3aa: CASRRTGNTEAFF
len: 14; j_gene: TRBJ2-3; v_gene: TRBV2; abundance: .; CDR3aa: CASSVRPRTDTQYF
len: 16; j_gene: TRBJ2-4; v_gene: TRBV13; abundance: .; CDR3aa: CASSTTTGYFGDIQYF
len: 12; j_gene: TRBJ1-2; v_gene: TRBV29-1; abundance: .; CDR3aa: CSVVEANYGYTF
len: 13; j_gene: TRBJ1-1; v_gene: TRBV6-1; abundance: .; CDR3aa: CARDRGKETEAFF
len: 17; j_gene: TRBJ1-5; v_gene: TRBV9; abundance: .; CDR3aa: CASSAGTGAYSNQPQHF
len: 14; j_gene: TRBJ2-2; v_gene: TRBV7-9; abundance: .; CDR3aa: CASSSGSVAGELFF
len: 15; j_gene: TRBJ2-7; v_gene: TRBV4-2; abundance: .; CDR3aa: CASSQLTVRLSEQYF
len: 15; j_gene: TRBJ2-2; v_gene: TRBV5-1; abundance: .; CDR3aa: CASRYGTELPGELFF
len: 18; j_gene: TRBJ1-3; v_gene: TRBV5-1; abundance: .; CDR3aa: CASSQNIQGATSGNTIYF
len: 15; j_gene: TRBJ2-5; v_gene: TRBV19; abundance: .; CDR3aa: CASGRADSLGETQYF
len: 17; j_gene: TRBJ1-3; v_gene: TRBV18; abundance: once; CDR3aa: CASSLSHGPSSGNTIYF
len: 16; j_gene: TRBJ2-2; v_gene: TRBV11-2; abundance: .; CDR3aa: CASSGYAEETTGELFF
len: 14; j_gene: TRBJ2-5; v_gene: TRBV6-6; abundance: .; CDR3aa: CASTSAFWRETQYF
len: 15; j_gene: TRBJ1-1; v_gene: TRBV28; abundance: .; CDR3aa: CASSLRSGRGPEAFF
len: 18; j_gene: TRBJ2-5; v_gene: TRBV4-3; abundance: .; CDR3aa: CASSQWSLGGQGKETQYF
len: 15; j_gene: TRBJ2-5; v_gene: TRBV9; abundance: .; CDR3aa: CASSLAGTLEETQYF
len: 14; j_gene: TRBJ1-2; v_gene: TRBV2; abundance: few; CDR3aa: CASSVSQNLGGYTF
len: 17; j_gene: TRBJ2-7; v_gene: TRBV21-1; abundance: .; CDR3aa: CASSPRDRRPRSYEQYF
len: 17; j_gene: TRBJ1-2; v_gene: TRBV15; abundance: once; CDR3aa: CATSRDTETTGIYGYTF
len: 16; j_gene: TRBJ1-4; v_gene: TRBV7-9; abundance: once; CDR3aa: CASSLVGVRANEKLFF
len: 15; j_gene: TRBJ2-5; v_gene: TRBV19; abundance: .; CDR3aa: CASSPQAGGQETQYF
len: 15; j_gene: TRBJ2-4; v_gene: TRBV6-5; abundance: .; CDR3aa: CASRGTGTAKNIQYF
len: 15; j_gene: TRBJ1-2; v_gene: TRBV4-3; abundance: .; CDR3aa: CASSQDRGRIYGYTF
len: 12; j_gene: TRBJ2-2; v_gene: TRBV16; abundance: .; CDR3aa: CASSQGIRELFF
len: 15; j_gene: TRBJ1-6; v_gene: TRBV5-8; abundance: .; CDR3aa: CASSSREGYNSPLHF
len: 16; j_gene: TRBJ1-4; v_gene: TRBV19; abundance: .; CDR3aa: CASSIARDGINEKLFF
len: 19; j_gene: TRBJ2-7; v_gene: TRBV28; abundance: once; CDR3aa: CASSLYLVVSSSLNYEQYF
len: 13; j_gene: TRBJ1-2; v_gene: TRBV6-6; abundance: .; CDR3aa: CASTPPQGYGYTF
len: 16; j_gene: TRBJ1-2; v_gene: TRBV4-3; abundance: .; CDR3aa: CASSQDHQGLIYGYTF
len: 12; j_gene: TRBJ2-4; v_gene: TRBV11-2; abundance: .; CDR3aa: CASSRGLKIQYF
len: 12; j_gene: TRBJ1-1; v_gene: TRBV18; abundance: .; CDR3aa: CASSHPDTEAFF
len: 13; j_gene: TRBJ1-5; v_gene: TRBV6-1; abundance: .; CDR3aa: CATATGSHQPQHF
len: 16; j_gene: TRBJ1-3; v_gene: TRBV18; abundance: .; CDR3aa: CASSPTGDYSGNTIYF
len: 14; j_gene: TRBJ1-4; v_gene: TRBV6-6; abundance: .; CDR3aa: CASSYTGVGEKLFF
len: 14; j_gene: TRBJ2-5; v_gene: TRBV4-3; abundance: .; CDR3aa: CASSQGAGVRAQYF
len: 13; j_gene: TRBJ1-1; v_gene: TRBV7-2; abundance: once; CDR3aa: CASREGAPVEAFF
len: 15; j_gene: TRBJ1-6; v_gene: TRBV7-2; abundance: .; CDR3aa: CASSEARVPSSPLHF
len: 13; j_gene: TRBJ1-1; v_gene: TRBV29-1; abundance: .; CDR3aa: CSVGQRMNTEAFF
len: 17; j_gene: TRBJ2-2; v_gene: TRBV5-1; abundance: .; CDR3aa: CASRQMEYRGNTGELFF
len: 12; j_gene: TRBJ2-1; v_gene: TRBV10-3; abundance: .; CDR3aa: CASGDGRNEQFF
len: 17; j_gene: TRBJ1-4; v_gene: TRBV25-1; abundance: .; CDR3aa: CASSETGGPPTNEKLFF
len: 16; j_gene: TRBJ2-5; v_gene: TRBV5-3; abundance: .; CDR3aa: CARSFISSLRLETQYF